The entry below gives a single T cell receptor beta chain sequence along with its context. Its specificity is not known. Genomic DNA from unsorted samples was obtained from around 88 million PBMCs (per sample). Using immunoSEQ multiplex PCR, the repertoire was profiled, and TCRdb retains in-frame clones only, with some absent. The sample includes about 490,000 clones, about 72% of them seen just once. These data come from a study of shared clonotypes between healthy human individuals. For the study at large: Samples came from two female and three male donors aged 18 to 49.

Study-level results: Blood alone was sampled, and tissue repertoires likely differ.

The germline V gene encodes CDR1 MNHEY and CDR2 SMNVEV (reference sequence). The CDR3 is made up of 15 amino acids. V was pared by 7 bases and J by 8 bases, with 16 bases of the junction left unmatched. Material for sequencing was PBMCs. The origin of this receptor is a middle-aged woman in good health. Some clones in this sample may be carry-over from other donors' samples. The rearrangement joins TRBV27 to TRBJ2-5, with 7 positions matching TRBD2. The CDR3 loop reads CASKYSGEPKLTQYF. The CDR3 DNA reads as TGTGCCAGCAAGTACAGCGGGGAGCCAAAATTAACCCAGTACTTC.